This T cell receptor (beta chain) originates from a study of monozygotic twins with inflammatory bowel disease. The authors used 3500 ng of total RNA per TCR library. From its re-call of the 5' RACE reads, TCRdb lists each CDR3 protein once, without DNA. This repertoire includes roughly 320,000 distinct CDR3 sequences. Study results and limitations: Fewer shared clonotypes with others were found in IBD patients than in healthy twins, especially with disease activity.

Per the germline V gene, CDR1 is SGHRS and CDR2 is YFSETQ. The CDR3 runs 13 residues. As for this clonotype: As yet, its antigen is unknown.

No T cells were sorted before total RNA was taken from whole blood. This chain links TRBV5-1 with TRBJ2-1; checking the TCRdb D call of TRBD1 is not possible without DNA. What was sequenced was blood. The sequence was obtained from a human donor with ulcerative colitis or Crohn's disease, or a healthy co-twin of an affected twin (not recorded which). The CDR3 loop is CASSFRGGNEQFF.